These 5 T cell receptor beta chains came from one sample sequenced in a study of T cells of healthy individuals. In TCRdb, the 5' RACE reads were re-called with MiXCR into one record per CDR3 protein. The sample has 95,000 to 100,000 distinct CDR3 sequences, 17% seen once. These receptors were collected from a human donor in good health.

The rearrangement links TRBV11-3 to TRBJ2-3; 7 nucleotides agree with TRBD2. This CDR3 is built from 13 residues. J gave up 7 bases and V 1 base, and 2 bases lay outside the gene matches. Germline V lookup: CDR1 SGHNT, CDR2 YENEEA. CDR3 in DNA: TGTGCCAGCAGCTTAGCGGGGGGAAATACGCAGTATTTT. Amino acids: CASSLAGGNTQYF.

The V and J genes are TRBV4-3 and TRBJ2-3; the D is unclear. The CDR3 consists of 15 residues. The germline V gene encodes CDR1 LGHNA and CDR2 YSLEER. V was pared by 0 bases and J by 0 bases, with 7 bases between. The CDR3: CASSQDRHSTDTQYF. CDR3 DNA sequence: TGCGCCAGCAGCCAAGACCGACACAGCACAGATACGCAGTATTTT.

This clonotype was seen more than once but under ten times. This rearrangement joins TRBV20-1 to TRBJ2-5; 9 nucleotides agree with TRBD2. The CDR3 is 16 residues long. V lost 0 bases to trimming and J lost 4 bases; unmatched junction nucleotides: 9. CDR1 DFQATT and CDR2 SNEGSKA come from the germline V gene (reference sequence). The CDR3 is CSARDEGSGSLETQYF. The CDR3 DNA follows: TGCAGTGCTAGAGATGAGGGTAGCGGGAGTCTAGAGACCCAGTACTTC.

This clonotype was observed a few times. CDR3 loop: CASSLVTGPNYGYTF. In DNA form, the CDR3 reads TGTGCCAGCAGCTTGGTTACGGGGCCCAACTATGGCTACACCTTC. The chain has TRBV5-5 and TRBJ1-2, with D possibly TRBD1 on 5 matching bases. Germline CDR1 is SGHKS and CDR2 is YYEKEE (reference sequence). The V end was cut by 0 bases, the J end by 2 bases, with 11 bases between. The CDR3 extends over 15 amino acids.

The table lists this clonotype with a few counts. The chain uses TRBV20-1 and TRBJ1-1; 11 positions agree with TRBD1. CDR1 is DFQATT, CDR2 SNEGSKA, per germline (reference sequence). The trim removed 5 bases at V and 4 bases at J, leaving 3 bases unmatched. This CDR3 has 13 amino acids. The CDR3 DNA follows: TGCAGTGCTCTGGGACAGGGGGGCACTGAAGCTTTCTTT. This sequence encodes CSALGQGGTEAFF.